This T cell receptor (beta chain) was obtained from a study of blood T cell repertoires in COVID-19. Participants came from fewer than 25 US areas, aged about 18 to 100 years. The CDR3 runs to 18 residues. The germline V gene encodes CDR1 KGHSH and CDR2 LQKENI. Trimming pared 2 bases from V and 5 bases from J, leaving 23 bases between. In the study's own analysis: Researchers report that nucleated cell counts were estimated from reference gene primer amplification. TCRdb keeps only in-frame clones here, not all; method: immunoSEQ multiplex PCR. The V and J calls and clone size were taken over from that table, and D and trimming were inferred from the DNA. The sample has around 310,000 clones, roughly 86% seen once. In this sample, this clone turned up once.

The receptor was derived from a woman aged 25 to 45 who had recovered from COVID-19. Sequenced: PBMCs or T cells enriched from blood (not recorded which). V and J are TRBV18 and TRBJ2-3, with D tentatively TRBD1 (6 bases). The CDR3 bases are TGTGCCAGCTCACCAGGGGTCTGGGGGCCCAGAGATGGAGATACGCAGTATTTT. It translates to CASSPGVWGPRDGDTQYF.